Below are 5 T cell receptor beta chains sequenced from a single sample in a study of CD8 T cells in ankylosing spondylitis. Using its own MiXCR run on the 5' RACE reads, TCRdb lists one record per CDR3 protein. The table includes about 260,000 distinct CDR3 sequences, approximately 24% detected once. Sequenced: blood, either unsorted or a sorted T cell fraction (not recorded which). The receptors here all came from a male donor with ankylosing spondylitis or in good health (not recorded which).

In this sample, this clonotype turned up many times. The chain employs TRBV28 and TRBJ2-1; D perhaps matches TRBD2 (6 bases). The germline V and J ends were trimmed by 3 bases and 2 bases, with 8 bases remaining between them. Germline CDR1 is MDHEN and CDR2 is SYDVKM. The CDR3 extends over 14 amino acids. CDR3 loop: CASSFGGAYNEQFF. The CDR3 nucleotides read TGTGCCAGCAGTTTCGGGGGAGCCTACAATGAGCAGTTCTTC. Filled out from reference TRBV28 and TRBJ2-1, the complete variable domain reads DVKVTQSSRYLVKRTGEKVFLECVQDMDHENMFWYRQDPGLGLRLIYFSYDVKMKEKGDIPEGYSVSREKKERFSLILESASTNQTSMYLCASSFGGAYNEQFFGPGTRLTVL.

This clonotype was seen at least ten times. The chain employs TRBV29-1 and TRBJ2-3; D uncertain. The germline V gene has CDR1 SQVTM and CDR2 ANQGSEA. The V and J ends lost 4 bases and 5 bases respectively, with 4 bases between them. The CDR3 covers 10 residues. This CDR3 reads CSVGEDTQYF. The CDR3 DNA follows: TGCAGCGTTGGGGAAGATACGCAGTATTTT.

This clonotype was picked up a small number of times. V usage is TRBV20-1 and J usage is TRBJ2-5; 11 nucleotides match TRBD2. Germline V lookup: CDR1 DFQATT, CDR2 SNEGSKA (reference sequence). This CDR3 has 15 residues. Trimming cost V 6 bases and J 6 bases; bases outside gene matches: 12. As DNA, the CDR3 is TGCAGTGCCAAAGAGGGTAGCGGGGGGGAGAAGACCCAGTACTTC. The encoded protein is CSAKEGSGGEKTQYF.

In this sample, this clonotype turned up once. This sequence may be a read error, since a much larger clone differs from it by one base. This chain connects TRBV29-1 to TRBJ2-2, with D possibly called TRBD1 or TRBD2 (5 bases each). This CDR3 has 14 residues. Germline assignment: CDR1 SQVTM and CDR2 ANQGSEA. The CDR3 nucleotides are TGCAACGTTGGAGAGGGGCATAGCGCCGGGGAGCTGTTTTTT. It translates to CNVGEGHSAGELFF.

The CDR3 sequence: CAAQATSYNEQFF. Here the CDR3 DNA reads TGTGCCGCCCAGGCTACCTCCTACAATGAGCAGTTCTTC. The genes are TRBV24-1 and TRBJ2-1, with D uncertain. Deletions cut 12 bases from V and 0 bases from J, with 11 bases between. CDR3 length equals 13 residues. Germline V lookup: CDR1 KGHDR, CDR2 SFDVKD.